The 25 T cell receptor beta chains below were found in one sample sequenced in a study of OX40 agonist ivuxolimab in advanced cancers. Profiled with immunoSEQ multiplex PCR; TCRdb holds only in-frame clones, not every one. The data hold about 26,000 clones, with around 90% observed a single time. The starting material was CD4+ or CD8+ T cells sorted from blood, obtained in a trial of the OX40 agonist ivuxolimab. All receptors come from an adult with an advanced solid tumor such as melanoma, head and neck, liver or kidney cancer.

The rearrangement uses TRBV27 and TRBJ1-4; the match to TRBD1 covers 8 bases. The ends lost 5 bases at V and 12 bases at J; junction bases unmatched: 2. CDR3 length: 11 amino acids. Germline CDR1 reads MNHEY; CDR2 reads SMNVEV (reference sequence). CDR3 sequence reads: CASSTGGQLFF. The CDR3 DNA sequence: TGTGCCAGCAGTACAGGGGGGCAACTGTTTTTT.

In this sample, this clone turned up once. The chain carries TRBV7-9 and TRBJ1-1; 8 nucleotides match TRBD1. The CDR3 consists of 16 residues. Germline CDR1 is SEHNR and CDR2 is FQNEAQ (reference sequence). The J segment lost 8 bases and the V segment lost 4 bases, leaving 15 bases of the junction unmatched. DNA of the CDR3: TGTGCCAGCAGCTCCTTGCGACAGGGGAGTCTTGGGGAAGCTTTCTTT. It yields the protein CASSSLRQGSLGEAFF.

The sample holds one count of this clone. The chain joins TRBV10-3 to TRBJ1-5; unclear D gene. This CDR3 region has 14 residues. Trimming stripped 4 bases from V and 0 bases from J, with 7 bases between. Germline V lookup: CDR1 ENHRY, CDR2 SYGVKD. The chain's CDR3 is CAISGEYSNQPQHF. In DNA, the CDR3 is TGTGCCATCAGTGGTGAGTATAGCAATCAGCCCCAGCATTTT.

A single count supports this clone. The chain has TRBV6-5 and TRBJ2-1; the match to TRBD2 covers 11 bases. With V trimmed by 6 bases and J by 4 bases, 5 bases remained unmatched. CDR3 length: 15 residues. The germline V gene has CDR1 MNHEY and CDR2 SVGAGI. The CDR3 sequence: CASRLTSGSYNEQFF. In nucleotides, the CDR3 is TGTGCCAGCAGACTTACTAGCGGGAGTTACAATGAGCAGTTCTTC.

The rearrangement uses TRBV6-5 and TRBJ1-1; D is ambiguous. There are 14 residues in the CDR3. The V end lost 5 bases, the J end lost 4 bases, and 14 bases lay between the germline ends. CDR1 MNHEY and CDR2 SVGAGI come from the germline V gene. CDR3: CASSPGPRGTEAFF. The CDR3 DNA reads TGTGCCAGCAGTCCGGGCCCTAGAGGCACTGAAGCTTTCTTT.

The rearrangement joins TRBV10-2 to TRBJ1-3; D not resolved. Germline loops: CDR1 WSHSY, CDR2 SAAADI. V lost 0 bases and J lost 4, with 10 bases in between. This CDR3 spans 15 amino acids. CDR3 nucleotides: TGCGCCAGCAGTGAGTCGGGAGGGTCCGGAAACACCATATATTTT. It encodes CASSESGGSGNTIYF.

The chain has TRBV7-3 and TRBJ2-7; TRBD1 aligns across 7 bases. This CDR3 is built from 14 residues. Trimming cost V 4 bases and J 4 bases; bases outside gene matches: 7. Germline-derived CDR1 and CDR2 are SGHTA and FQGTGA. CDR3 DNA: TGTGCCAGCAGCTCCTGGGACAGACCGTACGAGCAGTACTTC. This translates into CASSSWDRPYEQYF.

This clone has just one count. The rearrangement links TRBV7-9 to TRBJ1-4, with D perhaps matching TRBD1 (5 bases). V was cut by 1 base and J by 9 bases, with 12 bases left in between. The germline V gene encodes CDR1 SEHNR and CDR2 FQNEAQ (reference sequence). The CDR3 is 14 residues long. The CDR3 loop reads CASSLERDSKKLFF. The DNA of the CDR3 is TGTGCCAGCAGCTTAGAGCGGGACTCTAAAAAACTGTTTTTT.

The chain employs TRBV19 and TRBJ2-3; D gene unclear. V gave up 3 bases and J gave up 6 bases, with 7 bases separating them. Germline V gene sequence: CDR1 LNHDA, CDR2 SQIVND (reference sequence). The CDR3 sequence is 12 residues long. The CDR3 loop is CASSISGDTQYF. DNA of the CDR3: TGTGCCAGTAGTATCTCCGGGGATACGCAGTATTTT.

The chain recombines TRBV7-8 with TRBJ1-1, with TRBD1 identical over 8 bases. The junction had 1 base not matched to a gene; V was cut back by 5 bases and J by 5 bases. The CDR3 has 12 amino acids. Germline V gene data show CDR1 as SGHVS and CDR2 as FQNEAQ. CDR3 in amino acids: CASSRQGTEAFF. The CDR3 DNA follows: TGTGCCAGCAGCAGACAGGGGACTGAAGCTTTCTTT.

V and J are TRBV13 and TRBJ2-7, with 8 positions matching TRBD2. Germline CDR1 reads PRHDT; CDR2 reads FYEKMQ (reference sequence). The CDR3 totals 15 residues. The V gene end was trimmed by 4 bases and the J gene end by 6 bases; junction bases not matched to a gene: 11. This chain's CDR3 is CASSYPSGGLSEQYF. In DNA form, the CDR3 reads TGTGCCAGCAGCTACCCGAGCGGGGGCCTGAGCGAGCAGTACTTC.

The genes are TRBV11-2 and TRBJ2-5; tentatively, D is TRBD1 (5 bases). The CDR3 spans 14 residues. The V and J ends lost 3 bases and 1 base respectively, with 9 bases between them. Germline CDR1 is SGHAT and CDR2 is FQNNGV. The CDR3 region is CASSFDRSQETQYF. For the CDR3, the DNA is TGTGCCAGCAGCTTTGACAGATCCCAAGAGACCCAGTACTTC.

The gene calls are TRBV12-5 and TRBJ2-5; 7 bases agree with TRBD2. CDR3 length equals 14 residues. The V and J ends lost 5 bases and 5 bases, in that order; junction bases with no gene match: 8. Germline V gene sequence: CDR1 LGHNT, CDR2 FRNRAP. The CDR3 reads CASGAGGGSETQYF. DNA of the CDR3: TGTGCTAGTGGTGCCGGGGGAGGGTCCGAGACCCAGTACTTC.

CDR3 coding DNA: TGTGCCAGCACCCTTCCCTCCCTGGGCGGGAGGGCCGTTGAGACCCAGTACTTC. Its translation: CASTLPSLGGRAVETQYF. V gene TRBV7-9 combines with J gene TRBJ2-5; 9 bases map to TRBD2. With V trimmed by 7 bases and J by 5 bases, 20 bases remained unmatched. The CDR3 spans 18 residues. Germline V gene sequence: CDR1 SEHNR, CDR2 FQNEAQ (reference sequence).

This chain links TRBV7-9 with TRBJ2-1; TRBD1 agrees at 9 bases. The germline gives CDR1 SEHNR, CDR2 FQNEAQ (reference sequence). Unmatched junction bases numbered 6, after V lost 5 bases and J lost 7 bases. This CDR3 has 14 amino acids. The CDR3 DNA reads TGTGCCAGCAGCGCCTGGACAGGGGAGAATGAGCAGTTCTTC. Protein sequence: CASSAWTGENEQFF.

The chain carries TRBV19 and TRBJ1-4; no clear D. Trimming left V 6 bases short and J 8 bases short, with 16 bases between. This CDR3 spans 14 amino acids. The V gene's germline CDR1 is LNHDA and CDR2 SQIVND (reference sequence). The CDR3: CASREPGGGEKLFF. CDR3 in DNA: TGTGCCAGTAGAGAACCGGGAGGCGGGGAAAAACTGTTTTTT.

The chain recombines TRBV11-2 with TRBJ2-3, with D unresolved. Per the germline V gene, CDR1 is SGHAT and CDR2 is FQNNGV. This CDR3 is built from 15 residues. Trimming took 3 bases from V and 1 from J, leaving 11 bases between them. DNA of the CDR3: TGTGCCAGCAGCTTCCCGGGCATGGGCACAGATACGCAGTATTTT. This gives the protein CASSFPGMGTDTQYF.

This chain joins TRBV11-2 and TRBJ2-1, with TRBD1 matching over 8 bases. Looked up from germline, CDR1 is SGHAT and CDR2 is FQNNGV. The CDR3 totals 15 residues. Trimming cost V 4 bases and J 5 bases; bases outside gene matches: 7. CDR3 sequence: CASSYTGGLNNEQFF. The CDR3 DNA follows: TGTGCCAGCAGCTATACAGGGGGTTTGAACAATGAGCAGTTCTTC.

The chain recombines TRBV9 with TRBJ2-3; D remains unclear. This CDR3 is 12 amino acids long. Per the germline V gene, CDR1 is SGDLS and CDR2 is YYNGEE. Trimming removed 1 base at V and 4 bases at J, with 4 bases between. CDR3 sequence: CASSVSPDTQYF. The CDR3 coding sequence is TGTGCCAGCAGCGTATCCCCAGATACGCAGTATTTT.

The chain joins TRBV4-3 to TRBJ2-7, with D unresolved. This CDR3 spans 14 amino acids. Germline V gene sequence: CDR1 LGHNA, CDR2 YSLEER. Deletions cut 0 bases from V and 5 bases from J, with 11 bases between. The CDR3 loop reads CASSQDRTRHEQYF. The CDR3 DNA is TGCGCCAGCAGCCAAGATAGAACACGCCACGAGCAGTACTTC.

This rearrangement joins TRBV4-1 to TRBJ1-1; D perhaps matches TRBD1 (5 bases). Germline CDR1 MGHRA, CDR2 YSYEKL. This CDR3 has 16 amino acids. The V gene lost 3 bases and the J gene lost 3 bases, with 17 bases spanning the gap. The CDR3 region has the DNA TGCGCCAGCAGCCAGGGTTGGGGGTGGGAGGACACTGAAGCTTTCTTT. It specifies CASSQGWGWEDTEAFF.

The CDR3 nucleotides are TGTGCCAGCAATGAGCGGGGGGGACAAGAGACCCAGTACTTC. Translating it yields CASNERGGQETQYF. The chain carries TRBV7-2 and TRBJ2-5; 10 bases align to TRBD2. V was pared by 7 bases and J by 2 bases, with 4 bases of the junction left unmatched. Germline V gene lookup returns CDR1 SGHTA and CDR2 FQGNSA. This CDR3 spans 14 amino acids.

There are a few counts of this clone. This rearrangement joins TRBV28 to TRBJ1-1; D is ambiguous. The ends were cut back, 5 bases at V and 6 bases at J, with 10 bases in the middle. Germline V gene data show CDR1 as MDHEN and CDR2 as SYDVKM. The CDR3 totals 12 residues. The CDR3 coding sequence is TGTGCCAGCAGTAACCCAAAATCTGAAGCTTTCTTT. Translation gives CASSNPKSEAFF. The full variable domain, in which reference TRBV28 and TRBJ1-1 provide the parts outside the CDR3, is DVKVTQSSRYLVKRTGEKVFLECVQDMDHENMFWYRQDPGLGLRLIYFSYDVKMKEKGDIPEGYSVSREKKERFSLILESASTNQTSMYLCASSNPKSEAFFGQGTRLTVV.

V and J are TRBV27 and TRBJ1-5, with D perhaps TRBD1 (5 bases). Trimming took off 3 bases at V and 8 bases at J, with 14 bases between the two ends. The germline gives CDR1 MNHEY, CDR2 SMNVEV (reference sequence). This CDR3 contains 14 residues. CDR3: CASSFGWGSEPQHF. Here the CDR3 DNA reads TGTGCCAGCAGTTTCGGTTGGGGCTCTGAGCCCCAGCATTTT.

The chain uses TRBV27 and TRBJ2-2; 9 bases fit TRBD2. The CDR3 length is 13 residues. Trimming cost V 5 bases and J 7 bases; bases outside gene matches: 2. Germline V gene lookup returns CDR1 MNHEY and CDR2 SMNVEV (reference sequence). DNA of the CDR3: TGTGCCAGCAGTGCAGCGGGGGGCGGGGAGCTGTTTTTT. Translating gives CASSAAGGGELFF.